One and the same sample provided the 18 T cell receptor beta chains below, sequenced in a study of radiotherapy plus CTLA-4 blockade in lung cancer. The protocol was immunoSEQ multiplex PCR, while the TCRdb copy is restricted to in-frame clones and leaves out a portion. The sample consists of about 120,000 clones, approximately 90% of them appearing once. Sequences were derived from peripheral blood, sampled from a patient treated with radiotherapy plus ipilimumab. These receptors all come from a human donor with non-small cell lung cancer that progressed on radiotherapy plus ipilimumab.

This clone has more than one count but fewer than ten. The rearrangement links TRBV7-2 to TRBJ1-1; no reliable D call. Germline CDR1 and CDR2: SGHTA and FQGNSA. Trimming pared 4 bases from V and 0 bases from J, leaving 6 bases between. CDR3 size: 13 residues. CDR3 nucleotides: TGTGCCAGCAGCTCACAGATGAACACTGAAGCTTTCTTT. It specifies CASSSQMNTEAFF.

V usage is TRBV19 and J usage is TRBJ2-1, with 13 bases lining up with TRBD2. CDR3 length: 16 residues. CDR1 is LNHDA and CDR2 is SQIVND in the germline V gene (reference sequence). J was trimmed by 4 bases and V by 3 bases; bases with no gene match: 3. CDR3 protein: CASSMTSGRIYNEQFF. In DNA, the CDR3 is TGTGCCAGTAGTATGACTAGCGGGAGGATTTACAATGAGCAGTTCTTC.

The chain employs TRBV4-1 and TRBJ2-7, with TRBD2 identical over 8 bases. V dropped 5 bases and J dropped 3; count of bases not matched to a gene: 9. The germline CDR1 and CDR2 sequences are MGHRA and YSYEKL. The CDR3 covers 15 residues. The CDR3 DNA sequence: TGCGCCAGCAGCGCACCCGGGACTAGAATCTACGAGCAGTACTTC. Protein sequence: CASSAPGTRIYEQYF.

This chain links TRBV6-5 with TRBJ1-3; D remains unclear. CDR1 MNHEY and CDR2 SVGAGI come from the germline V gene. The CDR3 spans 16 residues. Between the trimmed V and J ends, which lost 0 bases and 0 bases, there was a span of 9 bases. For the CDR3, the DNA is TGTGCCAGCAGTTACTCGTCTCTGACCTCTGGAAACACCATATATTTT. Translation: CASSYSSLTSGNTIYF.

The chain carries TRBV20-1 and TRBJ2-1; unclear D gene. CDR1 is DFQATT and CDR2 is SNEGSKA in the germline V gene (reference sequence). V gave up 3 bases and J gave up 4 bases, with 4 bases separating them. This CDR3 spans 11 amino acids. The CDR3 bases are TGCAGTGCTAGCGATTACAATGAGCAGTTCTTC. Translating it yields CSASDYNEQFF.

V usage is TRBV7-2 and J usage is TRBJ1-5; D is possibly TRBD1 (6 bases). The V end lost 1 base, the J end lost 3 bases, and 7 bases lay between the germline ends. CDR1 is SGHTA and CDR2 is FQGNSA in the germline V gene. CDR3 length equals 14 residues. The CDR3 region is CASSLGTVNQPQHF. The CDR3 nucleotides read TGTGCCAGCAGCTTAGGGACAGTCAATCAGCCCCAGCATTTT.

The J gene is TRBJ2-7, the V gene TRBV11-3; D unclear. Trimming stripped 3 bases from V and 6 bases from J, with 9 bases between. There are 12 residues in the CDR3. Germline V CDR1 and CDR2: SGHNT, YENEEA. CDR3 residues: CASSFRIGEQYF. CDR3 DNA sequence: TGTGCCAGCAGCTTTCGGATCGGCGAGCAGTACTTC.

The chain's CDR3 is CASSAPSVSTDTQYF. The CDR3 DNA is TGTGCCAGCAGTGCTCCCAGCGTTAGCACAGATACGCAGTATTTT. The chain combines TRBV6-1 with TRBJ2-3; D is unclear. V was clipped by 4 bases and J by 0 bases, with 11 bases between them. Germline V lookup: CDR1 MNHNS, CDR2 SASEGT. The CDR3 runs to 15 residues.

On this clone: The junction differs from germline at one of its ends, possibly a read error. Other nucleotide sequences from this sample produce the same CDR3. CDR3 nucleotides: TGTGCCAGCAGCTTAGAATCGGGAATTAACACTGAGGCTTTCTTT. Translated: CASSLESGINTEAFF. V and J are TRBV7-3 and TRBJ1-1; D is uncertain. There are 15 residues in the CDR3. Germline CDR1 SGHTA, CDR2 FQGTGA.

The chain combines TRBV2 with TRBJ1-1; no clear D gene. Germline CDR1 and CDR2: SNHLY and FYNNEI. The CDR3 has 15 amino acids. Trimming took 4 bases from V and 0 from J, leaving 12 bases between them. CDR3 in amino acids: CASSVGSAMNTEAFF. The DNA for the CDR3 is TGTGCCAGCAGTGTAGGTTCGGCCATGAACACTGAAGCTTTCTTT.

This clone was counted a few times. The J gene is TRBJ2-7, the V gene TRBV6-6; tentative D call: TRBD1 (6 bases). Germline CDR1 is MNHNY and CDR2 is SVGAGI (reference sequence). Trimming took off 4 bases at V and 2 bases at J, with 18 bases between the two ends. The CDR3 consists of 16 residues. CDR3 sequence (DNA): TGTGCCAGCAGTTCCCCGACAGGCCTGGGAACCTACGAGCAGTACTTC. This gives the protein CASSSPTGLGTYEQYF.

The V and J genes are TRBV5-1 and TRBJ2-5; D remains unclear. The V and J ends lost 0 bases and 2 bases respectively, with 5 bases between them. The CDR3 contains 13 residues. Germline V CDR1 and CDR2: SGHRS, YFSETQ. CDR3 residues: CASSLVQQETQYF. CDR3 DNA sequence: TGCGCCAGCAGCTTGGTTCAGCAAGAGACCCAGTACTTC. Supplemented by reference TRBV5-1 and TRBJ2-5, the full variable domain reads KAGVTQTPRYLIKTRGQQVTLSCSPISGHRSVSWYQQTPGQGLQFLFEYFSETQRNKGNFPGRFSGRQFSNSRSEMNVSTLELGDSALYLCASSLVQQETQYFGPGTRLLVL.

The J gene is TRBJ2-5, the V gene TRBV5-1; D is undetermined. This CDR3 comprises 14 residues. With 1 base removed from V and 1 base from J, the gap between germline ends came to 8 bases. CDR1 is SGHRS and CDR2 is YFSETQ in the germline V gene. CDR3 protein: CASSLSPIQETQYF. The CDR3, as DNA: TGCGCCAGCAGCTTGTCGCCAATCCAAGAGACCCAGTACTTC.

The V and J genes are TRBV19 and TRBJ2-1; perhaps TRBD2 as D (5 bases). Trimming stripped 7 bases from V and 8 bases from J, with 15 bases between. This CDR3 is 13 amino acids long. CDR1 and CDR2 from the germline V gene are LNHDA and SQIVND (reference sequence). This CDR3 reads CASTPLRGHEQFF. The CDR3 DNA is TGTGCCAGTACACCCCTGAGAGGGCATGAGCAGTTCTTC. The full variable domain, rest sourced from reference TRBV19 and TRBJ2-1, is DGGITQSPKYLFRKEGQNVTLSCEQNLNHDAMYWYRQDPGQGLRLIYYSQIVNDFQKGDIAEGYSVSREKKESFPLTVTSAQKNPTAFYLCASTPLRGHEQFFGPGTRLTVL.

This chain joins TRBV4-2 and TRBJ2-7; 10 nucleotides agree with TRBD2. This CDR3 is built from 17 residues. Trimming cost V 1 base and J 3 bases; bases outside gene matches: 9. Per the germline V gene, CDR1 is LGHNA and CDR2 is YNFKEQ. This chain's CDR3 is CASSQGGASGSLYEQYF. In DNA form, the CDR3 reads TGTGCCAGCAGCCAAGGCGGAGCTAGCGGGAGCCTCTACGAGCAGTACTTC.

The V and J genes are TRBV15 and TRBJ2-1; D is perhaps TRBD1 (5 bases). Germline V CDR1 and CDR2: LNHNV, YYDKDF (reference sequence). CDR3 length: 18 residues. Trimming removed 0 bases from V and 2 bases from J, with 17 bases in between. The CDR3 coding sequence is TGTGCCACCAGCAGAGATAAGCCGGGTCTAGGGGCCTACAATGAGCAGTTCTTC. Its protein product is CATSRDKPGLGAYNEQFF. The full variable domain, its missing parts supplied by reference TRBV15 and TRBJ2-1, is DAMVIQNPRYQVTQFGKPVTLSCSQTLNHNVMYWYQQKSSQAPKLLFHYYDKDFNNEADTPDNFQSRRPNTSFCFLDIRSPGLGDTAMYLCATSRDKPGLGAYNEQFFGPGTRLTVL.

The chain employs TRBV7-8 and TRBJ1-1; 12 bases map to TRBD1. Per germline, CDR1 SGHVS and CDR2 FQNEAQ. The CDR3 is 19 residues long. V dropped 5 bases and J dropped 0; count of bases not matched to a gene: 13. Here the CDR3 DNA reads TGTGCCAGCAGCCACAGGGACAGGGGGCGAGATTTCATGAACACTGAAGCTTTCTTT. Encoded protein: CASSHRDRGRDFMNTEAFF.

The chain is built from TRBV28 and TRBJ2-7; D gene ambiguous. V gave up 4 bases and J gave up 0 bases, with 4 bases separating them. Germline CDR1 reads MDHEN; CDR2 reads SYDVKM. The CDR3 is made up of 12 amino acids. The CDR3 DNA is TGTGCCAGCAGTTCTCGCTCCTACGAGCAGTACTTC. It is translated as CASSSRSYEQYF. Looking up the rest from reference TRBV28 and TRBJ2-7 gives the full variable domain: DVKVTQSSRYLVKRTGEKVFLECVQDMDHENMFWYRQDPGLGLRLIYFSYDVKMKEKGDIPEGYSVSREKKERFSLILESASTNQTSMYLCASSSRSYEQYFGPGTRLTVT.